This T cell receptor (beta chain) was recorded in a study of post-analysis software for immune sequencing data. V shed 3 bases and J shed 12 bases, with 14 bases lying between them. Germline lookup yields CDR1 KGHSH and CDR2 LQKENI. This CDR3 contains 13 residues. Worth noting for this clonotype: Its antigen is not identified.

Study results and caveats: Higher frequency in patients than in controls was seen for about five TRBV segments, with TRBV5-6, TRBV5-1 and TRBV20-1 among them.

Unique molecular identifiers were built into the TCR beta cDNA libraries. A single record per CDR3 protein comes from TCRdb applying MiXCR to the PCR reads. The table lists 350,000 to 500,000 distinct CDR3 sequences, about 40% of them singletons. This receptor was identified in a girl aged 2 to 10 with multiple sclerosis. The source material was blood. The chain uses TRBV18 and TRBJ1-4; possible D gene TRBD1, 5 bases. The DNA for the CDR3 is TGTGCCAGCTCACCTCAGGGTACTGGGCAACTGTTTTTT. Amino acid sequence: CASSPQGTGQLFF.